This is a list of T cell receptor beta chains from one sample in a study of identical twins. TCRdb reprocessed the 5' RACE reads via MiXCR and lists one record per CDR3 protein. The sample yields more than 1.5 million distinct CDR3 sequences, roughly a third seen once. The sample consisted of cord blood. All receptors come from a newborn girl in good health. Each CDR3 is given with its conserved first and last residue. Fields, in order: D gene, V gene, clone size, J gene, CDR3 DNA, CDR3 protein. The D gene is left open where the match is weak. Clone size is given for some rows only: seen once, a few or many times, or a class if the clone is expanded.

d_call: TRBD1
v_call: TRBV14
clone_size: NA
j_call: TRBJ2-5
cdr3_nt: TGTGCCAGCAGCCAAGGGACAGGGGCCCTTGACCAGTACTTC
cdr3_aa: CASSQGTGALDQYF

d_call: TRBD1
v_call: TRBV6-6
clone_size: NA
j_call: TRBJ1-1
cdr3_nt: TGTGCCAGCAGCCGCGGACAGGGGAGCATCAACACTGAAGCTTTCTTT
cdr3_aa: CASSRGQGSINTEAFF

d_call: TRBD1
v_call: TRBV28
clone_size: few
j_call: TRBJ1-6
cdr3_nt: TGTGCCAGCAGTTTAGACAGGGACTTGGGTTCACCCCTCCACTTT
cdr3_aa: CASSLDRDLGSPLHF

d_call: NA
v_call: TRBV9
clone_size: NA
j_call: TRBJ1-2
cdr3_nt: TGTGCCAGCAGCGTAAACGGGATCTACACCTTC
cdr3_aa: CASSVNGIYTF

d_call: NA
v_call: TRBV5-1
clone_size: few
j_call: TRBJ1-4
cdr3_nt: TGCGCCAGCAGCCAGGGACGGTCAGATGAAAAACTGTTTTTT
cdr3_aa: CASSQGRSDEKLFF

d_call: NA
v_call: TRBV5-1
clone_size: few
j_call: TRBJ2-3
cdr3_nt: TGCGCCAGCAGCTTAGGCGGGACGGGAGATACGCAGTATTTT
cdr3_aa: CASSLGGTGDTQYF

d_call: TRBD1
v_call: TRBV6-2/TRBV6-3
clone_size: many
j_call: TRBJ2-1
cdr3_nt: TGTGCCAGCAGTTACTCGCCTAGCGACAGGGGTGAGCAGTTCTTC
cdr3_aa: CASSYSPSDRGEQFF

d_call: NA
v_call: TRBV28
clone_size: many
j_call: TRBJ2-3
cdr3_nt: TGTGCCAGCAGCTTGACTAGTGCAACAGATACGCAGTATTTT
cdr3_aa: CASSLTSATDTQYF

d_call: TRBD1
v_call: TRBV20-1
clone_size: NA
j_call: TRBJ1-2
cdr3_nt: TGCAGTGCTCCGAAGACAGGGCCAGGGAACTATGGCTACACCTTC
cdr3_aa: CSAPKTGPGNYGYTF

d_call: NA
v_call: TRBV11-2
clone_size: NA
j_call: TRBJ1-4
cdr3_nt: TGTGCCAGCAGCTACAGGGCCTCTAATGAAAAACTGTTTTTT
cdr3_aa: CASSYRASNEKLFF

d_call: NA
v_call: TRBV5-1
clone_size: NA
j_call: TRBJ1-1
cdr3_nt: TGCGCCAGCAGCTTGTTGACGGGCAGGGAAACTGTAGCTTTCTTT
cdr3_aa: CASSLLTGRETVAFF

d_call: NA
v_call: TRBV10-3
clone_size: many
j_call: TRBJ2-1
cdr3_nt: TGTGCCATCAGTGAGCCCAGTAGTGACGGGGATGAGCAGTTCTTC
cdr3_aa: CAISEPSSDGDEQFF

d_call: TRBD2
v_call: TRBV6-2/TRBV6-3
clone_size: NA
j_call: TRBJ2-3
cdr3_nt: TGTGCCAGCAAGTATCTAGCGGGGGGCCCAGATACGCAGTATTTT
cdr3_aa: CASKYLAGGPDTQYF

d_call: NA
v_call: TRBV11-2
clone_size: many
j_call: TRBJ2-3
cdr3_nt: TGTGCCAGCAGCTTAGTAGGAGGGGGACTTACAGATACGCAGTATTTT
cdr3_aa: CASSLVGGGLTDTQYF

d_call: NA
v_call: TRBV4-2
clone_size: NA
j_call: TRBJ1-1
cdr3_nt: TGTGCCAGCAGCCAAGACGCCAATCCCACTGAAGCTTTCTTT
cdr3_aa: CASSQDANPTEAFF

d_call: TRBD1
v_call: TRBV7-9
clone_size: NA
j_call: TRBJ2-3
cdr3_nt: TGTGCCAGCAGCCGCCGGGGACAGCCCTACAATGAGCAGTATTTT
cdr3_aa: CASSRRGQPYNEQYF

d_call: TRBD1
v_call: TRBV11-2
clone_size: NA
j_call: TRBJ2-3
cdr3_nt: TGTGCCAGCAAACCATCCGGGACAGCCACAGATACGCAGTATTTT
cdr3_aa: CASKPSGTATDTQYF

d_call: NA
v_call: TRBV2
clone_size: NA
j_call: TRBJ2-1
cdr3_nt: TGTGCCAGCTACATCTCCTACAATGAGCAGTTCTTC
cdr3_aa: CASYISYNEQFF

d_call: NA
v_call: TRBV7-6
clone_size: few
j_call: TRBJ2-3
cdr3_nt: TGTGCCAGCAGCCCCACACAGACTAGCACAGATACGCAGTATTTT
cdr3_aa: CASSPTQTSTDTQYF

d_call: TRBD2
v_call: TRBV20-1
clone_size: NA
j_call: TRBJ2-3
cdr3_nt: TGCAGTGCCCGATACACTAGCGGGTTCCCGATAGATACGCAGTATTTT
cdr3_aa: CSARYTSGFPIDTQYF

d_call: NA
v_call: TRBV4-2
clone_size: few
j_call: TRBJ1-1
cdr3_nt: TGTGCCAGCAGCCACGCGACTTGGACGGGCACTGAAGCTTTCTTT
cdr3_aa: CASSHATWTGTEAFF

d_call: NA
v_call: TRBV18
clone_size: NA
j_call: TRBJ2-1
cdr3_nt: TGTGCCAGCTCACCACGGCTTCTGTTGGATGAGCAGTTCTTC
cdr3_aa: CASSPRLLLDEQFF

d_call: TRBD1
v_call: TRBV2
clone_size: NA
j_call: TRBJ1-2
cdr3_nt: TGTGCCAGCCGACCCCGGGACAGGGGCTATGGCTACACCTTC
cdr3_aa: CASRPRDRGYGYTF

d_call: NA
v_call: TRBV20-1
clone_size: NA
j_call: TRBJ1-5
cdr3_nt: TGCAGTGGGATGAAGGGGGGTAGCAATCAGCCCCAGCATTTT
cdr3_aa: CSGMKGGSNQPQHF

d_call: NA
v_call: TRBV20-1
clone_size: NA
j_call: TRBJ2-1
cdr3_nt: TGCACTGGACCCTCTGGGAATGAGCAGTTCTTC
cdr3_aa: CTGPSGNEQFF

d_call: NA
v_call: TRBV19
clone_size: NA
j_call: TRBJ2-7
cdr3_nt: TGTGCCAGTAGTACCGCCGGGACGCATCTCAGGTACGAGCAGTACTTC
cdr3_aa: CASSTAGTHLRYEQYF

d_call: NA
v_call: TRBV20-1
clone_size: NA
j_call: TRBJ1-1
cdr3_nt: TGCAGTGCCCCCAGGGCCCAGGAGTGGACTGAAGCTTTCTTT
cdr3_aa: CSAPRAQEWTEAFF

d_call: TRBD1
v_call: TRBV29-1
clone_size: NA
j_call: TRBJ1-2
cdr3_nt: TGCAGCGTGGCAGGGGGGCTGGGCTATGGCTACACCTTC
cdr3_aa: CSVAGGLGYGYTF

d_call: NA
v_call: TRBV9
clone_size: NA
j_call: TRBJ2-1
cdr3_nt: TGTGCCAGCAGCGTAGACCTGGCCTACAATGAGCAGTTCTTC
cdr3_aa: CASSVDLAYNEQFF

d_call: NA
v_call: TRBV6-5
clone_size: NA
j_call: TRBJ1-5
cdr3_nt: TGTGCCAGCAGTTTCCATCGGGGGGCAGGTCAGCCCCAGCATTTT
cdr3_aa: CASSFHRGAGQPQHF

d_call: TRBD2
v_call: TRBV27
clone_size: NA
j_call: TRBJ2-7
cdr3_nt: TGTGCCAGCAGTCCGGGTAGCGGGAGCCACGAGCAGTACTTC
cdr3_aa: CASSPGSGSHEQYF

d_call: NA
v_call: TRBV29-1
clone_size: many
j_call: TRBJ2-1
cdr3_nt: TGCAGCGTTATCCGGGGTGCCGGGCGGAATGAGCAGTTCTTC
cdr3_aa: CSVIRGAGRNEQFF

d_call: TRBD2
v_call: TRBV5-1
clone_size: NA
j_call: TRBJ2-5
cdr3_nt: TGCGCCAGCAGCTCTACTAGCGGGGGGGCCACTGAGCAGTACTTC
cdr3_aa: CASSSTSGGATEQYF

d_call: NA
v_call: TRBV7-2
clone_size: few
j_call: TRBJ2-5
cdr3_nt: TGTGCCAGCAGCTTAGTGGGCATAGAGACCCAGTACTTC
cdr3_aa: CASSLVGIETQYF

d_call: TRBD2
v_call: TRBV6-2/TRBV6-3
clone_size: few
j_call: TRBJ2-1
cdr3_nt: TGTGCCAGCTGTTATCTGCTAGCGGGGGGGTATGGGTTCTTC
cdr3_aa: CASCYLLAGGYGFF

d_call: NA
v_call: TRBV6-5
clone_size: few
j_call: TRBJ2-7
cdr3_nt: TGTGCCAGCAGTTGGACAGTGTCAGGGGAGCAGTACTTC
cdr3_aa: CASSWTVSGEQYF

d_call: TRBD1
v_call: TRBV2
clone_size: NA
j_call: TRBJ1-2
cdr3_nt: TGTGCCAGCAGTTTCGACAGGGGGCGCGGTAATGGCTACACCTTC
cdr3_aa: CASSFDRGRGNGYTF

d_call: NA
v_call: TRBV5-8
clone_size: few
j_call: TRBJ2-4
cdr3_nt: TGTGCCAGCAGCTTGCGGGGGGCAAACATTCAGTACTTC
cdr3_aa: CASSLRGANIQYF

d_call: TRBD1
v_call: TRBV5-1
clone_size: NA
j_call: TRBJ1-2
cdr3_nt: TGCGCCAGCAGCTTGGAGACAGGGGGCTCGGTGAGCTATGGCTACACCTTC
cdr3_aa: CASSLETGGSVSYGYTF

d_call: TRBD2
v_call: TRBV5-1
clone_size: few
j_call: TRBJ2-1
cdr3_nt: TGCGCCAGCAGCTTGGCCTCTAGCGGGAGCTCCTACAATGAGCAGTTCTTC
cdr3_aa: CASSLASSGSSYNEQFF

d_call: NA
v_call: TRBV7-9
clone_size: few
j_call: TRBJ1-1
cdr3_nt: TGTGCCAGCAGCTCTCTTCTTGACTCCTATGAAGCTTTCTTT
cdr3_aa: CASSSLLDSYEAFF

d_call: NA
v_call: TRBV4-2
clone_size: NA
j_call: TRBJ2-3
cdr3_nt: TGTGCCAGCAGCCTCGGCCGCGCGCAGTATTTT
cdr3_aa: CASSLGRAQYF

d_call: TRBD1
v_call: TRBV12-3/TRBV12-4
clone_size: NA
j_call: TRBJ1-5
cdr3_nt: TGTGCCAGCAGTTTAGAATGGGACAGCCACTACAATCAGCCCCAGCATTTT
cdr3_aa: CASSLEWDSHYNQPQHF

d_call: NA
v_call: TRBV3-1
clone_size: NA
j_call: TRBJ1-1
cdr3_nt: TGTGCCAGCAGCCCTAACCCGACAGTGAACACTGAAGCTTTCTTT
cdr3_aa: CASSPNPTVNTEAFF

d_call: NA
v_call: TRBV14
clone_size: NA
j_call: TRBJ2-3
cdr3_nt: TGTGCCAGCAGCCAGGCGGGGGCCTGGATAGATATGCAGTATTTT
cdr3_aa: CASSQAGAWIDMQYF

d_call: NA
v_call: TRBV28
clone_size: many
j_call: TRBJ2-1
cdr3_nt: TGTGCCAGCAGTTTGAACCGGGACGAGCAGTTCTTC
cdr3_aa: CASSLNRDEQFF

d_call: TRBD2
v_call: TRBV7-9
clone_size: NA
j_call: TRBJ2-7
cdr3_nt: TGTGCCAGCAGCGAACTAGCGGGAGTCGGCTACAATGAGCAGTACTTC
cdr3_aa: CASSELAGVGYNEQYF

d_call: TRBD1
v_call: TRBV7-9
clone_size: few
j_call: TRBJ1-2
cdr3_nt: TGTGCCAGCAGCTTTGACAGGGTAGACTATGGCTACACCTTC
cdr3_aa: CASSFDRVDYGYTF

d_call: NA
v_call: TRBV5-1
clone_size: few
j_call: TRBJ1-5
cdr3_nt: TGCGCCAGCAGCTTGGGGCCCTTGGGAGGCAATCAGCCCCAGCATTTT
cdr3_aa: CASSLGPLGGNQPQHF

d_call: NA
v_call: TRBV12-3/TRBV12-4
clone_size: few
j_call: TRBJ2-7
cdr3_nt: TGTGCCAACAGTTTAGGCGCAGGCTCCCCCTACGAGCAGTACTTC
cdr3_aa: CANSLGAGSPYEQYF

d_call: TRBD1
v_call: TRBV28
clone_size: NA
j_call: TRBJ1-1
cdr3_nt: TGTGCCAGCCCACCCACGGGACAGACGGACACTGAAGCTTTCTTT
cdr3_aa: CASPPTGQTDTEAFF

d_call: NA
v_call: TRBV20-1
clone_size: NA
j_call: TRBJ1-5
cdr3_nt: TGCAGTGCTAGGAGGGAACCCAATCAGCCCCAGCATTTT
cdr3_aa: CSARREPNQPQHF

d_call: TRBD2
v_call: TRBV20-1
clone_size: NA
j_call: TRBJ2-7
cdr3_nt: TGCAGTGCTAGAGACGGACTAGCCTATAATTCCGGCAATGAGCAGTACTTC
cdr3_aa: CSARDGLAYNSGNEQYF

d_call: TRBD2
v_call: TRBV3-1
clone_size: NA
j_call: TRBJ2-3
cdr3_nt: TGTGCCAGCAGCCAAGGAAGGGCTAGCGGGAGAACAGATACGCAGTATTTT
cdr3_aa: CASSQGRASGRTDTQYF

d_call: NA
v_call: TRBV7-9
clone_size: few
j_call: TRBJ1-2
cdr3_nt: TGTGCCAGCAGCCCCTACTATGGCTACACCTTC
cdr3_aa: CASSPYYGYTF

d_call: NA
v_call: TRBV12-5
clone_size: NA
j_call: TRBJ1-5
cdr3_nt: TGTGCTAGTGGTTTGGTACGGTGGGATCAGCCCCGGCATTTT
cdr3_aa: CASGLVRWDQPRHF

d_call: NA
v_call: TRBV9
clone_size: NA
j_call: TRBJ2-4
cdr3_nt: TGTGCCAGCAGCGAAGGGGTCCCAGGGATAGCCAAAAACATTCAGTACTTC
cdr3_aa: CASSEGVPGIAKNIQYF

d_call: NA
v_call: TRBV4-2
clone_size: NA
j_call: TRBJ2-3
cdr3_nt: TGTGCCAGCAGCCATGAGTCTAGAGCAGATACGCAGTATTTT
cdr3_aa: CASSHESRADTQYF

d_call: NA
v_call: TRBV6-2/TRBV6-3
clone_size: few
j_call: TRBJ2-1
cdr3_nt: TGTGCCAGCAGTTACAGGGCCTATGAGCAGTTCTTC
cdr3_aa: CASSYRAYEQFF